This T cell receptor beta chain was found in a study of T cell responses to AZD1222 COVID-19 vaccine. Measured with immunoSEQ multiplex PCR; TCRdb has only the in-frame clones, and not every one. The profile covers 140,000 to 150,000 clones, with around nine tenths appearing a single time and around 1.5% taken by the ten largest. Findings and caveats of the study: There were mostly white British donors and more females than males, and clonal diversity was possibly underestimated.

Comment on this clone: What it binds is not known.

Germline V gives CDR1 SNHLY, CDR2 FYNNEI. The trim removed 6 bases at V and 0 bases at J, leaving 5 bases unmatched. The CDR3 extends over 15 amino acids. The gene calls are TRBV2 and TRBJ1-5; 7 bases agree with TRBD1. Source: peripheral blood, taken on day 0 of AZD1222 vaccination. The clonotype comes from an adult in good health. The CDR3, as DNA: TGTGCCAGCAGCGGGGGACAGTTTAGCAATCAGCCCCAGCATTTT. It codes for CASSGGQFSNQPQHF.